There are a few counts of the clone carrying this T cell receptor (beta chain). The antigen is unknown. The sample originates from a study of beta chain features in type 1 diabetes. Notes on the study in general: Shortening of TCRB CDR3s, moderate but significant, appeared in all four CD4+ subsets of Type 1 diabetes patients.

Expressed TCRB transcripts were sequenced, since all the RNA that had been isolated was reverse transcribed. Assay used: immunoSEQ multiplex PCR; TCRdb lists only in-frame clones, some missing. The table shows around 180,000 clones, with 7.5% to 8.5% occurring only once. The TCR originated in a man aged 18 to 35 with type 1 diabetes. The specimen was central memory CD4+ T cells from blood.

The chain's CDR3 is CASEGTAYEQYF. CDR3 sequence (DNA): TGTGCCAGCGAAGGGACAGCCTACGAGCAGTACTTC. The genes are TRBV28 and TRBJ2-7; 7 bases line up with TRBD1. CDR3 size: 12 residues. The germline CDR1 and CDR2 sequences are MDHEN and SYDVKM. V was pared by 8 bases and J by 2 bases, with 3 bases of the junction left unmatched.